What follows are 23 T cell receptor beta chains derived from one specimen sequenced in a study of cytomegalovirus exposure and HLA in healthy donors. The PCR was carried out with 60 Vbeta primers and 13 Jbeta primers. TCRdb keeps only in-frame clones here, not all; method: immunoSEQ multiplex PCR. Of some 140,000 clones listed, roughly 77% were seen once; the top ten hold over 3%. Sequencing input: PBMCs. The receptors here all came from a female donor in good health and CMV-seronegative.

The J gene is TRBJ2-2, the V gene TRBV6-6, with 10 bases identical to TRBD2. Germline CDR1 MNHNY, CDR2 SVGAGI (reference sequence). The ends lost 6 bases at V and 2 bases at J; junction bases unmatched: 6. The CDR3 has 16 residues. This chain's CDR3 is CASRPGLARNTGELFF. DNA for the CDR3: TGTGCCAGCAGACCGGGACTAGCGCGAAACACCGGGGAGCTGTTTTTT.

The chain carries TRBV9 and TRBJ2-3; D ambiguous. Trimming removed 0 bases at V and 5 bases at J, with 4 bases between. CDR3 size: 12 residues. The germline CDR1 and CDR2 sequences are SGDLS and YYNGEE. The CDR3 DNA follows: TGTGCCAGCAGCGTAGGTATAGATACGCAGTATTTT. It codes for CASSVGIDTQYF.

V gene TRBV7-9 combines with J gene TRBJ1-3; D gene unclear. Germline lookup yields CDR1 SEHNR and CDR2 FQNEAQ (reference sequence). This CDR3 contains 17 residues. V was pared by 1 base and J by 0 bases, with 13 bases between. The CDR3 spells CASSLGAGTSSGNTIYF. CDR3 bases: TGTGCCAGCAGCTTAGGGGCAGGAACAAGCTCTGGAAACACCATATATTTT.

The chain has TRBV27 and TRBJ1-5; D possibly corresponds to TRBD1 (6 bases). CDR1 MNHEY and CDR2 SMNVEV come from the germline V gene (reference sequence). The CDR3 consists of 16 residues. The V end lost 10 bases, the J end lost 4 bases, and 23 bases lay between the germline ends. Here the CDR3 DNA reads TGTGCCACCAAATCCGGAGCAGGGGAGAGAAATCAGCCCCAGCATTTT. Translating it yields CATKSGAGERNQPQHF.

The rearrangement joins TRBV11-3 to TRBJ2-2, with TRBD2 identical over 9 bases. Germline assignment: CDR1 SGHNT and CDR2 YENEEA. The CDR3 contains 16 residues. J gave up 5 bases and V 6 bases, and 10 bases lay outside the gene matches. CDR3: CASSSLSGSGTGELFF. DNA for the CDR3: TGTGCCAGCAGTTCCCTTAGCGGGAGCGGGACCGGGGAGCTGTTTTTT.

The J gene is TRBJ2-1, the V gene TRBV6-5; D perhaps matches TRBD1 (6 bases). The CDR3 has 12 residues. Between the trimmed V and J ends, which lost 6 bases and 8 bases, there was a span of 11 bases. CDR1 and CDR2 from the germline V gene are MNHEY and SVGAGI. For the CDR3, the DNA is TGTGCCAGCAGGCCAGCAGGGGATGAGCAGTTCTTC. This sequence encodes CASRPAGDEQFF.

The chain combines TRBV6-1 with TRBJ2-5; TRBD1 matches 9 bases. Germline V CDR1 and CDR2: MNHNS, SASEGT. This CDR3 region has 14 residues. Losses at the gene ends were 11 bases for V and 7 bases for J; bases not matched to a gene: 14. This chain's CDR3 is CAGGVLDRGGTQYF. Written as DNA, the CDR3 is TGTGCCGGAGGGGTCCTGGACAGGGGAGGGACCCAGTACTTC.

As DNA, the CDR3 is TGTGCCTGGAGTGTACGAATAGCGGGGGCCCTCGGGGAGCTGTTTTTT. Its translation: CAWSVRIAGALGELFF. The chain has TRBV30 and TRBJ2-2, with 9 nucleotides matching TRBD2. Germline V gene sequence: CDR1 GTSNPN, CDR2 SVGIG (reference sequence). The J segment lost 7 bases and the V segment lost 0 bases, leaving 9 bases of the junction unmatched. This CDR3 has 16 amino acids.

The chain couples TRBV6-1 to TRBJ2-5, with unresolved D. With the DNA end fitting TRBJ2-7 better, the J assignment may be wrong. Germline values: CDR1 MNHNS, CDR2 SASEGT. The CDR3 contains 14 residues. The CDR3 nucleotides read TGTGCCAGCAGTGAAATCGGTTTCTCCTACGAGCAGTACTTC. Amino acids: CASSEIGFSYEQYF.

The rearrangement links TRBV5-1 to TRBJ2-3, with D perhaps TRBD1 (7 bases). The CDR3 covers 16 residues. Trimming removed 3 bases from V and 0 bases from J, with 14 bases in between. From germline, CDR1 is SGHRS and CDR2 YFSETQ. Here the CDR3 reads CASSSEGAPSTDTQYF. Written as DNA, the CDR3 is TGCGCCAGCAGCTCGGAGGGGGCCCCTAGCACAGATACGCAGTATTTT.

The chain recombines TRBV10-3 with TRBJ2-7; D is uncertain. This CDR3 spans 13 amino acids. Between the trimmed V and J ends, which lost 3 bases and 5 bases, there was a span of 11 bases. Germline CDR1 ENHRY, CDR2 SYGVKD. CDR3: CAISDGRFDEQYF. For the CDR3, the DNA is TGTGCCATCAGTGACGGCAGGTTCGACGAGCAGTACTTC.

The chain combines TRBV6-5 with TRBJ1-2; TRBD1 agrees at 9 bases. This CDR3 region has 14 residues. Germline V gene data show CDR1 as MNHEY and CDR2 as SVGAGI. The ends lost 7 bases at V and 2 bases at J; junction bases unmatched: 5. The CDR3 sequence is CASTRTGGNYGYTF. CDR3 bases: TGTGCCAGCACCCGAACAGGGGGCAACTATGGCTACACCTTC.

The V gene is TRBV5-6, the J gene TRBJ2-7, with unresolved D. CDR3 length: 14 residues. Germline V gene data show CDR1 as SGHDT and CDR2 as YYEEEE. V lost 0 bases to trimming and J lost 4 bases, with 11 bases between them. The CDR3 sequence: CASSLASQIYEQYF. CDR3 nucleotides: TGTGCCAGCAGCTTGGCCTCACAGATTTACGAGCAGTACTTC.

V gene TRBV13 combines with J gene TRBJ2-2; D gene uncertain. Between the trimmed V and J ends, which lost 5 bases and 6 bases, there was a span of 10 bases. There are 13 residues in the CDR3. Germline V gene data show CDR1 as PRHDT and CDR2 as FYEKMQ (reference sequence). The CDR3 spells CASSAHSPGELFF. The CDR3 DNA is TGTGCCAGCAGCGCACACAGTCCCGGGGAGCTGTTTTTT. The full variable domain, with the rest looked up from reference TRBV13 and TRBJ2-2, is AAGVIQSPRHLIKEKRETATLKCYPIPRHDTVYWYQQGPGQDPQFLISFYEKMQSDKGSIPDRFSAQQFSDYHSELNMSSLELGDSALYFCASSAHSPGELFFGEGSRLTVL.

This clone showed up just once. The chain employs TRBV2 and TRBJ2-5; possibly TRBD2 for D (5 bases). The CDR3 has 14 amino acids. In germline, CDR1 is SNHLY, CDR2 FYNNEI. The germline V and J ends were trimmed by 0 bases and 4 bases, with 9 bases remaining between them. The CDR3 region is CASSEARGVETQYF. CDR3 DNA: TGTGCCAGCAGTGAAGCCCGGGGTGTAGAGACCCAGTACTTC. The full variable domain, completed using reference TRBV2 and TRBJ2-5, is EPEVTQTPSHQVTQMGQEVILRCVPISNHLYFYWYRQILGQKVEFLVSFYNNEISEKSEIFDDQFSVERPDGSNFTLKIRSTKLEDSAMYFCASSEARGVETQYFGPGTRLLVL.

This chain links TRBV4-3 with TRBJ2-2, with D uncertain. Looked up from germline, CDR1 is LGHNA and CDR2 is YSLEER. The CDR3 is made up of 17 amino acids. Trimming cost V 1 base and J 2 bases, with 14 bases left between them. This CDR3 is CASSQGSRSLNTGELFF. The CDR3 bases are TGCGCCAGCAGCCAAGGATCCAGGTCTTTAAACACCGGGGAGCTGTTTTTT.

This clone was observed a few times. The CDR3: CASSSGTGVNTIYF. The CDR3 DNA follows: TGTGCCAGCAGCTCCGGGACAGGGGTAAACACCATATATTTT. The chain uses TRBV5-6 and TRBJ1-3, with TRBD1 matching over 10 bases. Germline V CDR1 and CDR2: SGHDT, YYEEEE. J was trimmed by 6 bases and V by 3 bases; bases with no gene match: 3. This CDR3 is built from 14 residues.

This clone showed up many times. The genes are TRBV11-2 and TRBJ2-7; D not certain. The CDR3 extends over 13 amino acids. Germline V gene lookup returns CDR1 SGHAT and CDR2 FQNNGV. With 0 bases removed from V and 5 bases from J, the gap between germline ends came to 8 bases. In DNA, the CDR3 is TGTGCCAGCAGCTTAGATCCTGCGGACGAGCAGTACTTC. Encoded protein: CASSLDPADEQYF.

This chain joins TRBV27 and TRBJ1-2, with 7 bases identical to TRBD1. With 0 bases clipped from V and 8 bases from J, the junction kept 6 bases outside the gene matches. Germline V gene sequence: CDR1 MNHEY, CDR2 SMNVEV (reference sequence). The CDR3 covers 14 residues. The CDR3 nucleotides read TGTGCCAGCAGTTTATCGAGGGGGCAGGGCGGCTACACCTTC. Its translation: CASSLSRGQGGYTF.

A few counts support this clone. This chain uses TRBV4-3 with TRBJ2-3; possible D gene TRBD1, 7 bases. Germline V gives CDR1 LGHNA, CDR2 YSLEER. This CDR3 spans 19 amino acids. Trimming stripped 0 bases from V and 2 bases from J, with 21 bases between. The CDR3 nucleotides are TGCGCCAGCAGCCAAGATTACTCCCCCCAGGGGGGTTACACAGATACGCAGTATTTT. Translating gives CASSQDYSPQGGYTDTQYF.

The V call is TRBV5-1, the J call TRBJ2-5, with D possibly being TRBD2 (5 bases). The germline CDR1 and CDR2 sequences are SGHRS and YFSETQ. V was shortened by 4 bases and J by 4 bases, with 14 bases between the two germline ends. The CDR3 extends over 14 amino acids. CDR3 loop: CASSPRAVGETQYF. The CDR3 DNA reads as TGCGCCAGCAGCCCGCGGGCGGTGGGAGAGACCCAGTACTTC.

The V gene is TRBV5-6, the J gene TRBJ1-1; the D is unclear. Between the trimmed V and J ends, which lost 3 bases and 1 base, there was a span of 7 bases. Germline V gives CDR1 SGHDT, CDR2 YYEEEE. The CDR3 is 13 residues long. The CDR3 is CASSSTPNTEAFF. The CDR3 DNA is TGTGCCAGCAGCTCAACACCGAACACTGAAGCTTTCTTT.

V gene TRBV4-3 combines with J gene TRBJ1-6; 7 bases agree with TRBD1. V lost 4 bases, J lost 9 bases, and 9 bases stayed unmatched. Germline CDR1 reads LGHNA; CDR2 reads YSLEER. The CDR3 has 15 amino acids. The CDR3 sequence is CASSRGDRVGSPLHF. The DNA for the CDR3 is TGCGCCAGCAGCCGGGGGGACAGAGTGGGTTCACCCCTCCACTTT.